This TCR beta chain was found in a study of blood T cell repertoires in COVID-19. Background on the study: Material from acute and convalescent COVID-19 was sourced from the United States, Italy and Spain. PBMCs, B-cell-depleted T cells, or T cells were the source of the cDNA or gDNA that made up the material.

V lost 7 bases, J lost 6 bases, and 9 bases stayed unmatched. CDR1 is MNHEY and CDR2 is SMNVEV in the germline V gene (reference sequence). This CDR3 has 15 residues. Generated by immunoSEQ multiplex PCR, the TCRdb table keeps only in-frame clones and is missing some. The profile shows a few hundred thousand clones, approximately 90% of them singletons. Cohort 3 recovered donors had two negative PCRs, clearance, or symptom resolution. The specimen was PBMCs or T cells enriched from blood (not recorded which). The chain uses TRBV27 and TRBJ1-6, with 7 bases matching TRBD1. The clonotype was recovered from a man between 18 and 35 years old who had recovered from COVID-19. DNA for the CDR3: TGTGCCAGCACGTATACAGGGGAGGTTAATTCACCCCTCCACTTT. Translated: CASTYTGEVNSPLHF.